This T cell receptor beta chain was captured by sequencing in a study of PD-1 blockade in classical Hodgkin lymphoma. With regard to this clone: Its antigen is not identified.

Time point: cycle 4 day 1 (C4D1), after 6 weeks of nivolumab. With no exception, relapse followed autologous stem cell transplantation in all patients, and brentuximab vedotin exposure varied. From thawed PBMCs, CD8+ T cells were isolated by magnetic negative selection. Administration of nivolumab to patients was at 3 mg/kg intravenously every 2 weeks. Study-level results: Possible causes of repertoire differences, disease activity or prior therapy, remain undefined. Relapsed/refractory patients reportedly had lower baseline diversity than newly diagnosed patients.

TCRdb keeps only in-frame clones here, not all; method: immunoSEQ multiplex PCR. The sample has some 10,000 clones, 85% seen once; the top ten hold 35% to 40%. The specimen was CD8+ T cells from blood, collected before the fourth cycle of nivolumab. This clonotype was sampled from a human donor with classical Hodgkin lymphoma. The donor label of this sample is uncertain.

The DNA of the CDR3 is TGCGCCAGCAGTGAGCCCCCGGGACTAGCGGGAATTGAGCAGTTCTTC. Translation gives CASSEPPGLAGIEQFF. The chain recombines TRBV10-1 with TRBJ2-1, with 13 bases aligning to TRBD2. From germline, CDR1 is WNHNN and CDR2 SYGVQD (reference sequence). This CDR3 region has 16 residues. V was pared by 2 bases and J by 9 bases, with 7 bases of the junction left unmatched.